This TCR beta chain was sequenced for a study of cytomegalovirus exposure and HLA in healthy donors. As for the study in general: Across under 450 genotyped donors, 81% landed in the Caucasian-associated ancestry cluster.

PCR used 60 Vbeta primers and 13 Jbeta primers. TCRdb's copy holds only in-frame clones and misses some; the assay was immunoSEQ multiplex PCR. The sample has roughly 200,000 clones; 65% to 85% are singletons. General observations from the study: The classifier, whose performance was assessed in both the original and validation cohorts, reportedly diagnosed cytomegalovirus status with high specificity and sensitivity.

This clone was detected once. As yet, its antigen is unknown. Trimming shortened V by 5 bases and J by 1 base, and 8 bases separated the two germline ends. The germline gives CDR1 SEHNR, CDR2 FQNEAQ (reference sequence). The CDR3 is 13 amino acids. The specimen sequenced was PBMCs. This sequence was found in a man aged 60-69 years in good health and CMV-seronegative. The gene calls are TRBV7-9 and TRBJ1-1, with a weak D call TRBD1 (5 bases). The CDR3 here is CASSTQGNTEAFF. In DNA form, the CDR3 reads TGTGCCAGCAGCACGCAGGGGAACACTGAAGCTTTCTTT.